This T cell receptor beta chain was captured by sequencing in a study of T cells in tumors after PD-1 blockade (dated by TCRdb to between 2017 and 2020). Concerning the study at large: Patients with prior checkpoint blockade, systemic immunosuppressant use, or recent radiotherapy or other anti-cancer therapy within 4 weeks were excluded. Patients received pembrolizumab 200 mg every 3 weeks or cemiplimab 350 mg every 2 weeks. Ongoing daily vismodegib 150 mg was also given to a subset of patients during anti-PD-1 treatment. On average, peripheral blood samples yielded roughly 39,000 unique clonotypes and approximately 110,000 TCR templates (range roughly 24,000-270,000). Paired single-cell RNA and TCR sequencing was performed on site-matched tumors from BCC or SCC patients before and after anti-PD-1 therapy. To compare clonotypes in blood versus tumor, bulk TCR sequencing was run on under 11 peripheral blood samples drawn from 5 patients. RECIST version 1.1 was the standard used to evaluate clinical response.

V is reduced by 4 bases and J by 4 bases, leaving a spacing of 8 bases between them. Looking up the germline V gene yields CDR1 KGHSH and CDR2 LQKENI. Inclusive of the bounding cysteine and phenylalanine, the CDR3 is 12 residues long. Only CDR3 DNA remains: 36 bases, in frame from the first base. Results the study describes overall, beyond this receptor: Where the novel T cell clones came from was not determined, and possible sources could include lymphoid organs or rare unexpanded clones inside the tumor or in the tumor periphery. About 41% of tumor TCR clonotypes were detected in blood, and some novel exhausted tumor clones were observed in pre-treatment blood, which was taken as suggesting peripheral recruitment.

The time point label, read with the paper, signifies: before anti-PD-1 therapy. For bulk TCRbeta sequencing, genomic DNA was extracted from tumor biopsies or peripheral blood, and input amounts ranged from 616 ng to 6,004 ng. Every patient had histologically proven advanced or metastatic basal or squamous cell carcinoma and was a poor candidate for surgical resection. Of the approximately 10 patients making up the basal cell carcinoma cohort, roughly 8 underwent bulk tumor TCR sequencing. For this clone: Its antigen is not yet known. Per-base quality was not reported, and no clone a single base away is much larger than it.

Deep TCRbeta sequencing was performed with the immunoSEQ platform. Per the authors' processing: For further analysis, only productive rearrangements were exported out of the immunoSEQ Analyzer. T cell phenotypes were assigned to bulk TCRbeta clonotypes by matching the clonotypes to single-cell RNA+TCR-seq clones with the same TCRbeta sequence. Tumor enrichment of a clone was calculated by dividing the clone's tumor frequency by the clone's PBMC frequency, both taken from bulk TCR sequencing. TCRs were grouped by GLIPH into specificity groups, defined as clusters of distinct TCRs likely recognizing common antigens via shared CDR3 motifs. In its TCRdb copy, this immuneACCESS table keeps in-frame sequences only and misses some clones. Where compared with another copy, unresolved V genes explain less than half of these, and the others have no known cause. From that table come the V and J calls and clone size; the DNA was used to work out D and trimming. The sample includes approximately 59,000 clones, with around four fifths observed a single time. Together, the top ten hold 13% of the sample.

The TCR originated in a human donor with basal cell carcinoma. Rearrangement joined TRBV18 to TRBJ2-7; the D gene is perhaps TRBD1, on 5 matching bases. The source was PBMCs, collected before anti-PD-1 treatment. The CDR3 amino acid sequence is: CASSLTEYEQYF. In nucleotide form, the sequence is TGTGCCAGCTCACTGACAGAATACGAGCAGTACTTC.